This entry concerns a single T cell receptor beta chain. What it recognizes is unknown. Alongside a J-beta primer mix, a sample-barcoded 5' primer served in a second PCR lasting about 7 to 11 cycles. Each cDNA molecule carried a tag from a template-switch adaptor that contained 12 random nucleotides. TCRdb called the 5' RACE reads again in MiXCR, with one record for every CDR3 protein. The table includes about 1,600,000 distinct CDR3 sequences, roughly 45% detected once. This entry belongs to a study of blood T cells in healthy people across ages. Broader study findings: Unknown CMV status may confound age-related changes in expanded clones. Higher naive T cell percentage went strongly together with higher TCR beta diversity. TCR beta diversity, measured per million T cells, fell in a roughly linear way with age.

This clonotype was obtained from a woman aged 18-35 years in good health. Sequencing used blood.

CDR3 amino acids: CASSLGLAGISGNEQYF. The CDR3 nucleotides are TGTGCCAGCAGCTTGGGACTAGCGGGTATCTCTGGCAATGAGCAGTACTTC. This rearrangement joins TRBV7-8 to TRBJ2-5; 12 nucleotides line up with TRBD2. V was pared by 3 bases and J by 11 bases, with 16 bases of the junction left unmatched. The CDR3 length is 17 residues. The germline V gene has CDR1 SGHVS and CDR2 FQNEAQ.